The rows below give T cell receptor beta chains drawn from one sample of a study of OX40 agonist ivuxolimab in advanced cancers. The data were produced by immunoSEQ multiplex PCR, yet TCRdb's version contains in-frame clones alone and is incomplete. The table includes approximately 84,000 clones, 90% to 95% detected once. The sample was CD4+ or CD8+ T cells sorted from blood, taken in a trial of the OX40 agonist ivuxolimab. These receptors all stem from an adult with an advanced solid tumor such as melanoma, head and neck, liver or kidney cancer. The CDR3 runs from the conserved cysteine through the conserved F or W. A D gene is named only where the DNA matches it firmly. Only part of the rows carry a size: once, few, many, or a class if the clone is expanded.

D,size,V,J,CDR3,DNA
-,-,TRBV7-6,TRBJ2-1,CASSERPESSYNEQFF,TGTGCCAGCAGCGAACGGCCGGAGAGCTCCTACAATGAGCAGTTCTTC
-,-,TRBV6-1,TRBJ2-2,CASTGAGNTGELFF,TGTGCCAGCACAGGGGCGGGGAACACCGGGGAGCTGTTTTTT
TRBD1,-,TRBV7-9,TRBJ2-2,CASSSGQGRNTGELFF,TGTGCCAGCAGCTCCGGACAGGGGCGGAACACCGGGGAGCTGTTTTTT
-,-,TRBV19,TRBJ1-4,CASSMGGGNEKLFF,TGTGCCAGTAGTATGGGTGGAGGGAATGAAAAACTGTTTTTT
TRBD1,-,TRBV6-1,TRBJ2-6,CASSEVGGQGASGANVLTF,TGTGCCAGCAGTGAAGTAGGGGGACAGGGGGCTTCTGGGGCCAACGTCCTGACTTTC
-,-,TRBV4-3,TRBJ1-2,CASSLELNRDGYTF,TGCGCCAGCAGCCTAGAACTTAACAGGGATGGCTACACCTTC
-,-,TRBV2,TRBJ1-3,CASSADGNTIYF,TGTGCCAGCAGCGCCGACGGAAACACCATATATTTT
TRBD1,-,TRBV13,TRBJ1-2,CASSPRQGYGYTF,TGTGCCAGCAGCCCTAGACAGGGTTATGGCTACACCTTC
-,-,TRBV9,TRBJ1-2,CASSVEGKYGYTF,TGTGCCAGCAGCGTAGAAGGGAAGTATGGCTACACCTTC
TRBD1,-,TRBV4-1,TRBJ2-1,CASSQTGTGNNEQFF,TGCGCCAGCAGCCAAACCGGGACAGGGAACAATGAGCAGTTCTTC
TRBD2,-,TRBV4-2,TRBJ2-1,CASSPGTSENEQFF,TGTGCCAGCAGCCCCGGGACTAGCGAGAACGAGCAGTTCTTC
TRBD2,-,TRBV13,TRBJ2-2,CASSSRTSGANGELFF,TGTGCCAGCAGCTCGAGGACTAGCGGGGCCAACGGGGAGCTGTTTTTT
-,-,TRBV6-5,TRBJ2-3,CASSYSSTDTQYF,TGTGCCAGCAGTTACAGTTCGACAGATACGCAGTATTTT
-,once,TRBV27,TRBJ2-7,CASSGYRGGEQYF,TGTGCCAGCAGTGGCTACAGGGGGGGTGAGCAGTACTTC
-,-,TRBV11-3,TRBJ1-1,CASSLSLNTEAFF,TGTGCCAGCAGTCTCTCATTGAACACTGAAGCTTTCTTT
-,-,TRBV10-1,TRBJ2-1,CASSDLRLGPYNEQFF,TGCGCCAGCAGTGATCTCCGACTAGGGCCCTACAATGAGCAGTTCTTC
-,-,TRBV7-9,TRBJ2-5,CASSLELETQYF,TGTGCCAGCAGCTTAGAATTAGAGACCCAGTACTTC
-,-,TRBV10-3,TRBJ1-2,CAISESNRVVSYGYTF,TGTGCCATCAGTGAGTCGAATAGGGTGGTCTCCTATGGCTACACCTTC
-,-,TRBV5-1,TRBJ1-1,CASSSRSNTEAFF,TGCGCCAGCAGCTCCCGATCGAACACTGAAGCTTTCTTT
-,-,TRBV5-6,TRBJ1-2,CASSLRGIYYGYTF,TGTGCCAGCAGCTTGAGAGGGATCTACTATGGCTACACCTTC
-,once,TRBV30,TRBJ1-4,CAWRGDATNEKLFF,TGTGCCTGGAGAGGGGATGCAACTAATGAAAAACTGTTTTTT
-,-,TRBV10-3,TRBJ1-3,CAIIHPPRDNTIYF,TGTGCCATCATCCACCCTCCCAGGGATAACACCATATATTTT
TRBD2,once,TRBV30,TRBJ2-1,CAWTAGASQEQFF,TGTGCCTGGACGGCGGGAGCGAGTCAAGAGCAGTTCTTC
TRBD1,-,TRBV6-6,TRBJ1-1,CASSLRGQLEAFF,TGTGCCAGCAGTCTCAGGGGGCAGCTTGAAGCTTTCTTT
TRBD1,-,TRBV12-5,TRBJ2-7,CASGLNPGQVDEQYF,TGTGCTAGTGGGTTGAATCCGGGACAGGTAGACGAGCAGTACTTC
TRBD1,-,TRBV4-3,TRBJ2-7,CASSQDVWWYRDRRTYEQYF,TGCGCCAGCAGCCAAGATGTTTGGTGGTACCGGGACAGGAGGACCTACGAGCAGTACTTC
-,few,TRBV5-6,TRBJ1-2,CASSLGTLPGYTF,TGTGCCAGCAGCTTGGGGACACTCCCCGGCTACACCTTC
-,-,TRBV27,TRBJ2-7,CASSSRPALDEQYF,TGTGCCAGCAGTTCCCGGCCCGCCCTGGACGAGCAGTACTTC
-,-,TRBV5-1,TRBJ2-1,CASSLASEQFF,TGCGCCAGCAGCTTGGCAAGTGAGCAGTTCTTC
TRBD1,-,TRBV28,TRBJ2-7,CASSSQGQGVLEQYF,TGTGCCAGCAGTTCTCAGGGACAGGGGGTGTTGGAGCAGTACTTC
-,-,TRBV7-9,TRBJ2-2,CASSFVTTTSYTGELFF,TGTGCCAGCAGCTTTGTGACTACGACTAGTTACACCGGGGAGCTGTTTTTT
-,-,TRBV30,TRBJ2-7,CAWSAGTNPYEQYF,TGTGCCTGGAGTGCCGGGACCAACCCCTACGAGCAGTACTTC
-,-,TRBV13,TRBJ2-7,CASSLVGDSEQYF,TGTGCCAGCAGCTTAGTAGGGGATAGCGAGCAGTACTTC
-,-,TRBV10-2,TRBJ2-7,CASSEGPTYEQYF,TGCGCCAGCAGTGAAGGACCAACCTACGAGCAGTACTTC
TRBD1,-,TRBV7-9,TRBJ1-1,CASSLPRQGSHTEAFF,TGTGCCAGCAGCTTACCCCGACAGGGCTCGCACACTGAAGCTTTCTTT
-,-,TRBV10-3,TRBJ1-2,CAISARDYGYTF,TGTGCCATCAGTGCCAGGGATTATGGCTACACCTTC
TRBD2,-,TRBV27,TRBJ2-5,CASSSLAVQETQYF,TGTGCCAGCAGTTCCCTAGCGGTCCAAGAGACCCAGTACTTC
-,-,TRBV27,TRBJ2-2,CASSLAGLRGTGELFF,TGTGCCAGCAGCCTGGCCGGGCTCCGGGGGACCGGGGAGCTGTTTTTT
-,-,TRBV2,TRBJ2-7,CASREGGRPYEQYF,TGTGCCAGCAGGGAGGGGGGCAGGCCCTACGAGCAGTACTTC
-,-,TRBV6-6,TRBJ2-3,CASSYQTMPDTQYF,TGTGCCAGCAGTTACCAGACAATGCCAGATACGCAGTATTTT
-,-,TRBV7-8,TRBJ1-1,CASSPALNTEAFF,TGTGCCAGCAGCCCGGCGTTGAACACTGAAGCTTTCTTT
TRBD2,-,TRBV12-5,TRBJ2-2,CASGLAGGYTGELFF,TGTGCTAGTGGTTTAGCGGGAGGATACACCGGGGAGCTGTTTTTT
-,once,TRBV15,TRBJ2-7,CATSRQGGKYF,TGTGCCACCAGCAGACAGGGCGGGAAGTACTTC
-,few,TRBV11-2,TRBJ2-7,CASREADEQYF,TGTGCCAGCAGGGAGGCGGACGAGCAGTACTTC
-,-,TRBV6-5,TRBJ2-2,CASGGMIGELFF,TGTGCCAGCGGGGGGATGATCGGGGAGCTGTTTTTT
TRBD2,-,TRBV5-4,TRBJ2-7,CASSLSGGRSYEQYF,TGTGCCAGCAGCTTGTCGGGAGGCCGCTCCTACGAGCAGTACTTC
-,-,TRBV6-1,TRBJ2-1,CVSSEPGLGGNNEQFF,TGTGTCAGCAGTGAACCGGGACTAGGGGGCAACAATGAGCAGTTCTTC